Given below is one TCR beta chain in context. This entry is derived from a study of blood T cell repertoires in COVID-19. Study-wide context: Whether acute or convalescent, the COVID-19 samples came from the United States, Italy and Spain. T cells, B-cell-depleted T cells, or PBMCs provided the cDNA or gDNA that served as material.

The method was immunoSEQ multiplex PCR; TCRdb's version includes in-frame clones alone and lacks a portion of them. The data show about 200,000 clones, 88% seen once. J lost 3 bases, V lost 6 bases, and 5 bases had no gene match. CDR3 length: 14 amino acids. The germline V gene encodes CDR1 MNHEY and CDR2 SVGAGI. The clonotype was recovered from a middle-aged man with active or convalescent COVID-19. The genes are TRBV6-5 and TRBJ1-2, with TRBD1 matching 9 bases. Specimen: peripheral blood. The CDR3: CASSVDRGDYGYTF. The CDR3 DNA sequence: TGTGCCAGCAGCGTGGACAGGGGAGACTATGGCTACACCTTC.